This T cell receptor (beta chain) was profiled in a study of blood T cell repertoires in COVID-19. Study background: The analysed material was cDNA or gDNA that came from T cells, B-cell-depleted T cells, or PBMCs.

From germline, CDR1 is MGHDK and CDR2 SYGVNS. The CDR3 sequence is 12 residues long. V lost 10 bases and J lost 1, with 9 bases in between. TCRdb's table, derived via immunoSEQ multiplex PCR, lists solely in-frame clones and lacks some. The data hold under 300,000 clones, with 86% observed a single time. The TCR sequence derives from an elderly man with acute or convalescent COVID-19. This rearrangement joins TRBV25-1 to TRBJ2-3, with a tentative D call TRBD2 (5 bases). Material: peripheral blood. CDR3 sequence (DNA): TGTGCCACCTGGGGAGGCACAGATACGCAGTATTTT. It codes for CATWGGTDTQYF.